This TCR beta chain is drawn from a study of vaccination and CD4 T cells after COVID-19. Turning to the study itself: Two doses of either BNT162b2 or mRNA-1273 vaccine went to participants.

Points on this clonotype: Its antigen is undetermined.

Trimming pared 0 bases from V and 4 bases from J, leaving 6 bases between. Germline CDR1 LNHNV, CDR2 YYDKDF (reference sequence). This CDR3 contains 13 residues. Treatment given: roughly 10-day PBMC culture with coronavirus spike peptide pools or control peptides (ViraFEST assay). After expanding antigen-specific T cells with peptide pools, ViraFEST sequenced their TCRs. An Oncomine TCR Beta short-read assay was used to sequence the DNA from cultured CD4+ T cells. TCRdb passed the PCR reads through MiXCR, listing each CDR3 protein once. The table shows roughly 16,000 distinct CDR3 sequences, with 44% occurring only once.

The chain is built from TRBV15 and TRBJ1-2; D unresolved. The sequenced sample consisted of CD4+ T cells from blood, cultured in vitro. The sequence derives from a human donor who had recovered from COVID-19. CDR3 in DNA: TGTGCCACCAGCAGAGATGGGCTCTATGGCTACACCTTC. It encodes CATSRDGLYGYTF.